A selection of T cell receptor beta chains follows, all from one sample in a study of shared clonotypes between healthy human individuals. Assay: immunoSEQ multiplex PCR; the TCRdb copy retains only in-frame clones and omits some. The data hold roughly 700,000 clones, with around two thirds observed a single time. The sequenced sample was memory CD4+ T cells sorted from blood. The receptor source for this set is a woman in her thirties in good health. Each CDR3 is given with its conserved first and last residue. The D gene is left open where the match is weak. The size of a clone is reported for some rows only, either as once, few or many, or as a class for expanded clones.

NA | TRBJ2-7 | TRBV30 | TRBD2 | CAWSNSGRRYEQYF | TGTGCCTGGAGTAATAGCGGGAGGAGGTACGAGCAGTACTTC
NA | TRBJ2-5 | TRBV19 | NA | CASSIGQETQYF | TGTGCCAGTAGTATTGGTCAAGAGACCCAGTACTTC
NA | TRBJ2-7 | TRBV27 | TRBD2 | CASSLFRGTSGFTYEQYF | TGTGCCAGCAGTTTATTTCGTGGGACTAGCGGGTTCACCTACGAGCAGTACTTC
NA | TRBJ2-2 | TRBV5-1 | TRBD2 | CASSSTSGLADNTGELFF | TGCGCCAGCAGCTCCACCTCGGGACTAGCGGATAACACCGGGGAGCTGTTTTTT
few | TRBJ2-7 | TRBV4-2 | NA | CASSQGPSSYEQYF | TGTGCCAGCAGCCAAGGACCGAGCTCCTACGAGCAGTACTTC
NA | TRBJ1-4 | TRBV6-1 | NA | CASSELNSGGEKLFF | TGTGCCAGCAGTGAATTGAACTCGGGTGGTGAAAAACTGTTTTTT
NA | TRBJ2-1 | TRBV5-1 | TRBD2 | CASSIAGEFDEQFF | TGCGCCAGCAGTATAGCGGGAGAGTTTGATGAGCAGTTCTTC
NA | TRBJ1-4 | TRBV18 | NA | CASSPVNNEKLFF | TGTGCCAGCTCACCGGTCAATAATGAAAAACTGTTTTTT
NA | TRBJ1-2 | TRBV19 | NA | CARTAWGDYGYTF | TGTGCCAGAACTGCATGGGGGGACTATGGCTACACCTTC
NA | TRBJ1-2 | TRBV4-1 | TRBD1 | CASSQGTGGGGDYGYTF | TGCGCCAGCAGCCAAGGGACAGGGGGCGGTGGGGACTATGGCTACACCTTC
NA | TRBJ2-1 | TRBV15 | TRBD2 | CATAGGAGLARNEQFF | TGTGCCACCGCGGGTGGGGCCGGACTAGCGAGGAATGAGCAGTTCTTC
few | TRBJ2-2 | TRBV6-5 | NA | CASSYSSNTGELFF | TGTGCCAGCAGTTACTCGTCGAACACCGGGGAGCTGTTTTTT